This T cell receptor (beta chain) is drawn from a study of T-cell memory formation after mild COVID-19. Germline V gives CDR1 MNHEY, CDR2 SVGAGI. Trimming removed 3 bases from V and 2 bases from J, with 13 bases in between. The CDR3 is 15 residues long. Whole-study findings and limits: Memory sampled before infection contained some responding clones, suggesting cross-reactive memory joined. Clones contracting across day 15 to 85 had a balanced CD4/CD8 profile; later expanding clones leaned CD4+.

From the 5' RACE reads, TCRdb called clonotypes with MiXCR, one entry per CDR3 protein. Of 200,000 to 300,000 distinct CDR3 sequences in the sample, 15% were seen once. This clonotype has only a few counts. Its antigen remains unknown. The source of this sequence is an adult woman who had mild COVID-19 (a few samples of this study predate the infection). Cell type and time point are not known. Sequenced input: PBMCs or a T cell subset sorted from them (not recorded which). J is TRBJ1-2 and V is TRBV6-5, with D possibly TRBD1 on 6 matching bases. The DNA of the CDR3 is TGTGCCAGCAGTTATGGCGGGGGGCAAAACTATGGCTACACCTTC. Translation gives CASSYGGGQNYGYTF.